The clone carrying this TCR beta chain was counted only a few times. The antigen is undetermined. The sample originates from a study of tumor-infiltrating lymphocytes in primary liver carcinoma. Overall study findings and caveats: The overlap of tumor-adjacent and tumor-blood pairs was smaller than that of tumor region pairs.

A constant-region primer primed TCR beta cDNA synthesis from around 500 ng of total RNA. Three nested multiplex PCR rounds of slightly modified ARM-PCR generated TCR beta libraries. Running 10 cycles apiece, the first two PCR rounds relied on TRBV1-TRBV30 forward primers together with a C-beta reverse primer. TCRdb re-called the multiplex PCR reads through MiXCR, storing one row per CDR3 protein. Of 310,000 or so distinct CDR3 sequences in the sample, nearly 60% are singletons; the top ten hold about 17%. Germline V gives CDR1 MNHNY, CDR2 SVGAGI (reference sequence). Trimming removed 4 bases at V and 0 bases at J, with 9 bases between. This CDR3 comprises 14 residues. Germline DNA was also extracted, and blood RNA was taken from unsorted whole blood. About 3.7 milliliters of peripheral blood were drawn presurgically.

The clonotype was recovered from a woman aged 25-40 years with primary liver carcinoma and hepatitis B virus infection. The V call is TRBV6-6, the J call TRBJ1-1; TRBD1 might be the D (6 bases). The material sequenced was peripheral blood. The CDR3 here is CASSWGALNTEAFF. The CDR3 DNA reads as TGTGCCAGCAGTTGGGGGGCCCTGAACACTGAAGCTTTCTTT.